A single sample is the source of the 13 T cell receptor beta chains below, sequenced in a study of cytomegalovirus exposure and HLA in healthy donors (dated by TCRdb to 2016 to 2017). The method behind the library was the immunoSEQ multiplex PCR assay. The multiplex PCR relied on a mix of 60 forward primers for TCR Vbeta segments and 13 reverse primers for TCR Jbeta segments. TCRdb obtained this table from immuneACCESS and retained in-frame rearrangements with V and J assigned. These tables miss some clones; where compared with another copy, unresolved V genes account for less than half of the shortfall, and the remainder is unexplained. The table for this sample lists around 200,000 clones. The ten top clones hold roughly 1.1% of the sample. Material: PBMCs. These receptors were collected from a girl aged 2-9 years in good health and CMV-seropositive.

The V and J genes are TRBV30 and TRBJ2-7, with 7 bases that match TRBD2. Germline loops: CDR1 GTSNPN, CDR2 SVGIG (reference sequence). CDR3 length: 14 residues. V lost 0 bases to trimming and J lost 5 bases; unmatched junction nucleotides: 7. In DNA form, the CDR3 reads TGTGCCTGGAGTGTAGGTGGGCTAGCGGACGAGCAGTACTTC. This sequence encodes CAWSVGGLADEQYF.

The V call is TRBV5-4, the J call TRBJ2-3; D is ambiguous. Per the germline V gene, CDR1 is SGHNT and CDR2 is YYREEE (reference sequence). Deletions cut 4 bases from V and 10 bases from J, with 22 bases between. The CDR3 extends over 15 amino acids. The CDR3 protein is CASSRLLSPARAQYF. The CDR3 DNA reads TGTGCCAGCAGCCGACTTCTCTCGCCCGCGAGAGCGCAGTATTTT.

The genes are TRBV28 and TRBJ2-4; a possible D gene is TRBD1 (5 bases). Trimming shortened V by 10 bases and J by 3 bases, and 19 bases separated the two germline ends. Germline V CDR1 and CDR2: MDHEN, SYDVKM. The CDR3 has 15 amino acids. CDR3 in amino acids: CATKTTENSKNIQYF. The CDR3 DNA sequence: TGTGCCACCAAAACGACAGAGAATAGCAAAAACATTCAGTACTTC.

The genes are TRBV15 and TRBJ1-5; D might be TRBD1 (6 bases). This CDR3 is built from 15 residues. Germline CDR1 and CDR2: LNHNV and YYDKDF (reference sequence). V was shortened by 4 bases and J by 7 bases, with 17 bases between the two germline ends. The DNA of the CDR3 is TGTGCCACCAGCAAGTTAGGGCCCCAGGGGCAGCCCCAGCATTTT. This encodes CATSKLGPQGQPQHF.

The chain combines TRBV5-4 with TRBJ2-7; maybe TRBD2 (5 bases). Trimming took 7 bases from V and 0 from J, leaving 11 bases between them. CDR1 SGHNT and CDR2 YYREEE come from the germline V gene (reference sequence). This CDR3 comprises 13 residues. In nucleotides, the CDR3 is TGTGCCAGCGGCCCGGGGATCTCCTACGAGCAGTACTTC. Translating it yields CASGPGISYEQYF.

J is TRBJ2-7 and V is TRBV6-5; 8 positions agree with TRBD1. V was clipped by 0 bases and J by 7 bases; unmatched bases: 5. CDR3 length: 14 amino acids. Germline lookup yields CDR1 MNHEY and CDR2 SVGAGI. CDR3 protein: CASSYSTGVGEQYF. The CDR3, as DNA: TGTGCCAGCAGTTACTCGACAGGGGTGGGGGAGCAGTACTTC.

The V call is TRBV27, the J call TRBJ2-7, with D hard to call. CDR1 MNHEY and CDR2 SMNVEV come from the germline V gene (reference sequence). The CDR3 is 13 residues long. The ends were cut back, 5 bases at V and 2 bases at J, with 10 bases in the middle. The DNA for the CDR3 is TGTGCCAGCAGTGGTGCGGCGACCTACGAGCAGTACTTC. Translating it yields CASSGAATYEQYF.

The chain carries TRBV4-1 and TRBJ2-7; TRBD2 matches 8 bases. Germline V CDR1 and CDR2: MGHRA, YSYEKL. The junction had 3 bases not matched to a gene; V was cut back by 0 bases and J by 2 bases. CDR3 length: 15 residues. The chain's CDR3 is CASSQDQAGAYEQYF. DNA for the CDR3: TGCGCCAGCAGCCAAGATCAAGCGGGAGCCTACGAGCAGTACTTC.

The chain combines TRBV10-3 with TRBJ2-7; 7 bases are a match to TRBD1. V gave up 0 bases and J gave up 3 bases; unmatched junction bases: 2. CDR1 is ENHRY, CDR2 SYGVKD, per germline. The CDR3 spans 14 residues. The CDR3 DNA reads as TGTGCCATCAGTGAGTCGGGACAGCTCTACGAGCAGTACTTC. This sequence encodes CAISESGQLYEQYF.

The J gene is TRBJ2-3, the V gene TRBV7-3; 8 bases agree with TRBD2. Germline V lookup: CDR1 SGHTA, CDR2 FQGTGA. V trimming: 5 bases; J trimming: 6 bases; junction bases outside the gene matches: 13. CDR3 length equals 16 residues. CDR3 in DNA: TGTGCCAGCAGCACTGCGGGACTAGGGGGGACGGATACGCAGTATTTT. Amino acid sequence: CASSTAGLGGTDTQYF.

The V gene is TRBV14, the J gene TRBJ2-7; 11 bases fit TRBD2. From germline, CDR1 is SGHDN and CDR2 FVKESK. The V and J ends lost 5 bases and 7 bases, in that order; junction bases with no gene match: 10. This CDR3 has 15 amino acids. The CDR3 spells CASSVLTSGMGEQYF. The CDR3 DNA sequence: TGTGCCAGCAGCGTGCTGACTAGCGGGATGGGTGAGCAGTACTTC.

The V call is TRBV28, the J call TRBJ2-7; tentative D call: TRBD2 (7 bases). Trimming removed 2 bases at V and 0 bases at J, with 17 bases between. Germline CDR1 reads MDHEN; CDR2 reads SYDVKM. The CDR3 consists of 17 residues. For the CDR3, the DNA is TGTGCCAGCAGTTTAGGTGGGGGCAGCGGGATCTCCTACGAGCAGTACTTC. It yields the protein CASSLGGGSGISYEQYF.

The V gene is TRBV10-2, the J gene TRBJ1-1, with 8 nucleotides matching TRBD1. This CDR3 has 14 residues. The V gene's germline CDR1 is WSHSY and CDR2 SAAADI. V dropped 5 bases and J dropped 4; count of bases not matched to a gene: 6. CDR3: CASSPQGVSTEAFF. The DNA for the CDR3 is TGCGCCAGCAGTCCACAGGGGGTGAGCACTGAAGCTTTCTTT.